This TCR beta chain was retrieved from a study of cytomegalovirus exposure and HLA in healthy donors. The PCR had 60 Vbeta and 13 Jbeta primers. Generated by immunoSEQ multiplex PCR, the TCRdb table keeps only in-frame clones and is missing some. Of around 170,000 clones detected, 78% appear once; the ten largest clones hold over 3%. The CDR3 contains 16 residues. Deletions cut 2 bases from V and 3 bases from J, with 16 bases between. Germline loops: CDR1 SGHTA, CDR2 FQGNSA. The clonotype was recovered from a woman in her fifties or sixties in good health and CMV-seropositive. Material for sequencing was PBMCs. The chain recombines TRBV7-2 with TRBJ1-1, with a tentative D call TRBD1 (6 bases). The DNA of the CDR3 is TGTGCCAGCAGCTTAAAGTTGGGGACACCATACACTGAAGCTTTCTTT. Protein sequence: CASSLKLGTPYTEAFF. Based on the CDR3 plus reference TRBV7-2 and TRBJ1-1, the full variable domain is GAGVSQSPSNKVTEKGKDVELRCDPISGHTALYWYRQSLGQGLEFLIYFQGNSAPDKSGLPSDRFSAERTGGSVSTLTIQRTQQEDSAVYLCASSLKLGTPYTEAFFGQGTRLTVV.